The clone carrying this TCR beta chain was found once. The data were taken from a study of blood T cells in healthy people across ages. Trimming shortened V by 6 bases and J by 10 bases, and 21 bases separated the two germline ends. Germline assignment: CDR1 SEHNR and CDR2 FQNEAQ (reference sequence). This CDR3 is built from 15 residues. A second PCR, run for roughly 7 to 12 cycles, used a sample-barcoded 5' primer plus a J-beta primer mix. TCRdb re-called the 5' RACE reads through MiXCR, storing one row per CDR3 protein. The table has 1.5 million to 1.9 million distinct CDR3 sequences, 42% seen once.

J is TRBJ1-4 and V is TRBV7-9, with a tentative D call TRBD1 (6 bases). The origin of this receptor is a woman younger than 30 in good health. Sequencing was carried out using blood. CDR3 amino acids: CASRSEGHIAAKLFF. The CDR3 bases are TGTGCCAGCAGGTCTGAGGGACACATTGCCGCAAAACTGTTTTTT. Full variable domain (outside the CDR3, taken from reference TRBV7-9 and TRBJ1-4): DTGVSQNPRHKITKRGQNVTFRCDPISEHNRLYWYRQTLGQGPEFLTYFQNEAQLEKSRLLSDRFSAERPKGSFSTLEIQRTEQGDSAMYLCASRSEGHIAAKLFFGSGTQLSVL.